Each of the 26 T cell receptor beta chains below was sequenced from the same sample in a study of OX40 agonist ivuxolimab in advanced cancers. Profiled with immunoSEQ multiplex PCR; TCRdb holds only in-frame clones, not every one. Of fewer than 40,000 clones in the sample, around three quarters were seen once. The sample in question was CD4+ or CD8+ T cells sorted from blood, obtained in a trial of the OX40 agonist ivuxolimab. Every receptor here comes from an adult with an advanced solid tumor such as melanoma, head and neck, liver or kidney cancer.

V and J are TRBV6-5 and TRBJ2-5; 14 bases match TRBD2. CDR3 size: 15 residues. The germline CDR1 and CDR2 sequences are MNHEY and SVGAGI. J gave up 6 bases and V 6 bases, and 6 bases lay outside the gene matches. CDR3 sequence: CASSPGLAGAQTQYF. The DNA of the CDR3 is TGTGCCAGCAGCCCGGGACTAGCGGGAGCTCAGACCCAGTACTTC.

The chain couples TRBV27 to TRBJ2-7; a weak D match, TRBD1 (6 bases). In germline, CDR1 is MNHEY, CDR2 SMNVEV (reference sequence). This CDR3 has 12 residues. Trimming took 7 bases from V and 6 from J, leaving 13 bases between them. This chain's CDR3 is CASKQGLSEQYF. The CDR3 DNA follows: TGTGCCAGCAAACAGGGTCTTTCCGAGCAGTACTTC.

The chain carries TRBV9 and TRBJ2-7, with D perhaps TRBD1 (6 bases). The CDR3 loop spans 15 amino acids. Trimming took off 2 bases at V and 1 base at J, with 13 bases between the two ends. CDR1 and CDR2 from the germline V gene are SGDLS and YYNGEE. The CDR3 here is CASSVGDTGSYEQYF. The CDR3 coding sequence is TGTGCCAGCAGCGTTGGGGACACCGGGTCCTACGAGCAGTACTTC.

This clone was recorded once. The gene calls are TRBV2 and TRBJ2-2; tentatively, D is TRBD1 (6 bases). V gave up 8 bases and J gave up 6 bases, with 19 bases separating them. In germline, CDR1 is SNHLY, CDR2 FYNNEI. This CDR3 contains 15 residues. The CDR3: CASPREGEFAGELFF. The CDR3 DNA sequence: TGTGCCAGCCCCCGAGAGGGGGAATTTGCCGGGGAGCTGTTTTTT.

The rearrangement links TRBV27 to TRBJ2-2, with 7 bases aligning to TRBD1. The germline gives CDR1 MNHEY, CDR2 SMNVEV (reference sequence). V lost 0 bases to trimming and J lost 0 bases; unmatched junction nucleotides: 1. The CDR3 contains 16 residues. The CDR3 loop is CASSLSGTANTGELFF. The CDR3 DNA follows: TGTGCCAGCAGTTTATCCGGGACAGCGAACACCGGGGAGCTGTTTTTT.

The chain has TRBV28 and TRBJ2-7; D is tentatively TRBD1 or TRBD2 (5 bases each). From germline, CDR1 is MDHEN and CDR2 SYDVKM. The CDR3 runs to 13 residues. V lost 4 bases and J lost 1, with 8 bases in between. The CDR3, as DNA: TGTGCCAGCAGTTCGGGGCAGTCCTACGAGCAGTACTTC. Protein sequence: CASSSGQSYEQYF.

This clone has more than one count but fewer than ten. CDR3 protein: CASRETGIGGEQYF. The CDR3 DNA sequence: TGTGCCAGCAGAGAAACAGGGATTGGGGGCGAGCAGTACTTC. V usage is TRBV27 and J usage is TRBJ2-7; tentatively, D is TRBD1 (6 bases). The germline V and J ends were trimmed by 6 bases and 6 bases, with 18 bases remaining between them. Germline CDR1 reads MNHEY; CDR2 reads SMNVEV (reference sequence). This CDR3 comprises 14 residues.

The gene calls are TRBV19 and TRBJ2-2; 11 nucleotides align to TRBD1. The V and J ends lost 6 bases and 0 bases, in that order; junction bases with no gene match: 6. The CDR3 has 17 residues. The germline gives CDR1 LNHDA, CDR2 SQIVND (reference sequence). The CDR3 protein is CASSGQGASSNTGELFF. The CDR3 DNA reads TGTGCCAGTAGCGGACAGGGGGCGAGTTCGAACACCGGGGAGCTGTTTTTT.

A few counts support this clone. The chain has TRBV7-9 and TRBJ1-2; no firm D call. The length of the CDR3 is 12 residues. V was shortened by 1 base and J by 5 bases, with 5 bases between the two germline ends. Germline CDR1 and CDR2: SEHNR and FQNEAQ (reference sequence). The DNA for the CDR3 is TGTGCCAGCAGCTTAGAAGTGTATGGCTACACCTTC. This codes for CASSLEVYGYTF.

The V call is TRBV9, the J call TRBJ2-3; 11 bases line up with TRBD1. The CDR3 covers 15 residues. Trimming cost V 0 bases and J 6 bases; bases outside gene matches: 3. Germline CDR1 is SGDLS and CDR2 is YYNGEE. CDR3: CASSVVWTGGDTQYF. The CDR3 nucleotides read TGTGCCAGCAGCGTAGTATGGACAGGGGGCGATACGCAGTATTTT.

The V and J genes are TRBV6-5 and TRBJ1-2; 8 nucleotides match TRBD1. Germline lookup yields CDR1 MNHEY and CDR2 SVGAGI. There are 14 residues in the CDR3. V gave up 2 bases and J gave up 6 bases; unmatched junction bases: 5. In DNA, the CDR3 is TGTGCCAGCAGTTACGCGGACAGGGCCAATGGCTACACCTTC. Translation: CASSYADRANGYTF.

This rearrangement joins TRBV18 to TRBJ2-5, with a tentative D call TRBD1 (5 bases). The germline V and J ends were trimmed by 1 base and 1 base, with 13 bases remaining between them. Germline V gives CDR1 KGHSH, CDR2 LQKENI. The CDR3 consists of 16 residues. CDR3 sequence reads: CASSPRWGGPQETQYF. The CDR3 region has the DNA TGTGCCAGCTCACCACGGTGGGGCGGCCCCCAAGAGACCCAGTACTTC.

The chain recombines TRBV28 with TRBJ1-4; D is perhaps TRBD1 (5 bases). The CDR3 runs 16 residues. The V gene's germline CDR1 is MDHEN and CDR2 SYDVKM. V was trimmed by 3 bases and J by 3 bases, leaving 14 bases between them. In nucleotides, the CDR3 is TGTGCCAGCAGTTTCACGTCTCCGGGGGCTAATGAAAAACTGTTTTTT. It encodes CASSFTSPGANEKLFF.

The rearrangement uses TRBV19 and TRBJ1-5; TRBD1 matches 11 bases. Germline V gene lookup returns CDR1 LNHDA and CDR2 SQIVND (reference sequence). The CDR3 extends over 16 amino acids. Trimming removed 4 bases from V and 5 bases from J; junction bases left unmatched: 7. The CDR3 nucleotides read TGTGCCAGTAGTAGGAGGACAGGGGGCGCCGATCAGCCCCAGCATTTT. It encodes CASSRRTGGADQPQHF. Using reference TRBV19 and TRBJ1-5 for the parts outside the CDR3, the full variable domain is DGGITQSPKYLFRKEGQNVTLSCEQNLNHDAMYWYRQDPGQGLRLIYYSQIVNDFQKGDIAEGYSVSREKKESFPLTVTSAQKNPTAFYLCASSRRTGGADQPQHFGDGTRLSIL.

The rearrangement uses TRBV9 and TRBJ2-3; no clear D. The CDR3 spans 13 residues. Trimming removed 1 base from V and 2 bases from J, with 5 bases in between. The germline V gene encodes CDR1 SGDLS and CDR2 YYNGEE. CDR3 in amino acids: CASSVFYTDTQYF. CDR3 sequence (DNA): TGTGCCAGCAGCGTATTTTACACAGATACGCAGTATTTT.

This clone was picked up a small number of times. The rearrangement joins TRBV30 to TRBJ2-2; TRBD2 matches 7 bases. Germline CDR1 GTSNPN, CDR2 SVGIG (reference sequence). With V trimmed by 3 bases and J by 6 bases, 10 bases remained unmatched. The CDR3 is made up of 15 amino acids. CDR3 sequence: CAWSPPGLVAGELFF. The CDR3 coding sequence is TGTGCCTGGAGCCCTCCTGGACTAGTGGCCGGGGAGCTGTTTTTT.

Written as DNA, the CDR3 is TGTGCCTGGAAAGGACTAGCGGGATACGGCGAGCAGTACTTC. Protein sequence: CAWKGLAGYGEQYF. The gene calls are TRBV30 and TRBJ2-7, with 12 bases identical to TRBD2. Looked up from germline, CDR1 is GTSNPN and CDR2 is SVGIG (reference sequence). J was trimmed by 6 bases and V by 4 bases; bases with no gene match: 7. The CDR3 covers 14 residues.

For the CDR3, the DNA is TGTGCCAGCAGCTTAACAGGGAACACCGGGGAGCTGTTTTTT. Translating it yields CASSLTGNTGELFF. This chain joins TRBV5-5 and TRBJ2-2; a possible D gene is TRBD1 (5 bases). This CDR3 is built from 14 residues. Germline assignment: CDR1 SGHKS and CDR2 YYEKEE (reference sequence). Trimming left V 2 bases short and J 1 base short, with 6 bases between. The whole variable domain, filled in from reference TRBV5-5 and TRBJ2-2, reads DAGVTQSPTHLIKTRGQQVTLRCSPISGHKSVSWYQQVLGQGPQFIFQYYEKEERGRGNFPDRFSARQFPNYSSELNVNALLLGDSALYLCASSLTGNTGELFFGEGSRLTVL.

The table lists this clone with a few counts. CDR3 DNA sequence: TGTGCCTGGAGATCAGGGGGGCATCAGCCCCAGCATTTT. It yields the protein CAWRSGGHQPQHF. This chain joins TRBV30 and TRBJ1-5, with 7 positions matching TRBD1. Germline trimming cut 3 bases from V and 5 bases from J; bases unmatched to any gene: 4. The CDR3 runs to 13 residues. The germline CDR1 and CDR2 sequences are GTSNPN and SVGIG (reference sequence).

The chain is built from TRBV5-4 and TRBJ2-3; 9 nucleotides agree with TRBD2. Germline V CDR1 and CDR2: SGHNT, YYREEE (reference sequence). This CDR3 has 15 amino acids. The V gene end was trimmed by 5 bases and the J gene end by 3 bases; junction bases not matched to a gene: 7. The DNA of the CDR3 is TGTGCCAGCAGTTTTCAAGCGGGAGGTACAGATACGCAGTATTTT. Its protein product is CASSFQAGGTDTQYF.

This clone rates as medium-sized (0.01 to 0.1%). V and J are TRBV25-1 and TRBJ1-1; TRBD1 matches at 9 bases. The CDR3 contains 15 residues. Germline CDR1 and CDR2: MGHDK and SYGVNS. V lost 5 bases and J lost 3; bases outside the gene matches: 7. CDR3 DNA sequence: TGTGCCAGCAGTCCAAAACAGGGGGCGCACACTGAAGCTTTCTTT. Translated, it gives CASSPKQGAHTEAFF.

CDR3 amino acids: CASSLLSGKETQYF. CDR3 nucleotides: TGCGCCAGCAGCTTGCTAAGCGGCAAAGAGACCCAGTACTTC. This chain links TRBV5-1 with TRBJ2-5, with D perhaps TRBD2 (5 bases). This CDR3 has 14 amino acids. V gave up 1 base and J gave up 3 bases, with 10 bases separating them. Looked up from germline, CDR1 is SGHRS and CDR2 is YFSETQ.

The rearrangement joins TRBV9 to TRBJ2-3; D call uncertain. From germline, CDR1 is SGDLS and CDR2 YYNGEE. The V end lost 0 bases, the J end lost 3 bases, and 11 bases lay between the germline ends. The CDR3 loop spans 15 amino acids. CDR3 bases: TGTGCCAGCAGCGTAGTGCCACAAAATACAGATACGCAGTATTTT. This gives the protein CASSVVPQNTDTQYF.

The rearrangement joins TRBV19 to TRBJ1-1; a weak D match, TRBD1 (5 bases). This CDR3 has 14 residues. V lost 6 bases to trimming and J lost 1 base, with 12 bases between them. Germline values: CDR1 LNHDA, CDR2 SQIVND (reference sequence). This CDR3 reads CASRTETANTEAFF. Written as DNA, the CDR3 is TGTGCCAGTAGGACTGAGACAGCGAACACTGAAGCTTTCTTT.

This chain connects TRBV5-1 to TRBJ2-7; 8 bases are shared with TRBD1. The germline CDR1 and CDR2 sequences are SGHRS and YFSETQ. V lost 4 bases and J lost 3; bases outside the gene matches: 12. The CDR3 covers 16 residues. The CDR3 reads CASSDGTGAADYEQYF. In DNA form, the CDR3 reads TGCGCCAGCAGCGATGGGACAGGCGCGGCCGACTACGAGCAGTACTTC.

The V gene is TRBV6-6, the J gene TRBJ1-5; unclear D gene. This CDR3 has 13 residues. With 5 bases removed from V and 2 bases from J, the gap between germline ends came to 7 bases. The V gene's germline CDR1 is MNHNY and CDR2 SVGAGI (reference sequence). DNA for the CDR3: TGTGCCAGCAGTGACTGGGGCAATCAGCCCCAGCATTTT. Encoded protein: CASSDWGNQPQHF.